A selection of T cell receptor beta chains follows, all from one sample in a study of spatial heterogeneity in lung cancer. Using its own MiXCR run on the 5' RACE reads, TCRdb lists one record per CDR3 protein. The data show about 9,000 distinct CDR3 sequences, about 5.9% seen once. Sequenced material: lung tumor tissue, taken at surgery. Source of these receptors: a male donor with early-stage non-small cell lung cancer. Both conserved end residues are part of each CDR3. A D gene is named only where the DNA matches it firmly. Rows may omit the clone size; those that give it use once, few, many or a size class.

>TRBJ2-2|TRBD2|TRBV10-3|15|many
CAIKRTSGDTGELFF
TGTGCCATCAAGAGGACTAGCGGGGACACCGGGGAGCTGTTTTTT
>TRBJ2-1|.|TRBV10-3|16|many
CAISARGPSSYNEQFF
TGTGCCATCAGTGCCCGGGGTCCGAGCTCCTACAATGAGCAGTTCTTC
>TRBJ2-7|TRBD1|TRBV20-1|15|once
CSARSMTGETYEQYF
TGCAGTGCTAGGAGTATGACAGGGGAAACCTACGAGCAGTACTTC
>TRBJ2-1|TRBD1|TRBV6-1|14|.
CASSEAQGAREQFF
TGTGCCAGCAGTGAAGCCCAGGGGGCAAGGGAGCAGTTCTTC
>TRBJ2-1|.|TRBV5-1|15|many
CASSLAVGTDNEQFF
TGCGCCAGCAGCTTGGCCGTGGGGACCGACAATGAGCAGTTCTTC
>TRBJ1-5|TRBD1|TRBV6-5|12|.
CASGQGGQPQHF
TGTGCCAGCGGACAGGGTGGTCAGCCCCAGCATTTT
>TRBJ2-4|.|TRBV7-3|13|many
CASSQTRRDIQYF
TGTGCCAGCAGCCAGACACGGAGGGACATTCAGTACTTC
>TRBJ2-7|TRBD2|TRBV7-6|15|many
CASSLESAGGHEQYF
TGTGCCAGCAGCTTAGAATCAGCGGGGGGGCACGAGCAGTACTTC
>TRBJ1-6|TRBD1|TRBV30|15|.
CAWSTGQGGNSPLHF
TGTGCCTGGAGTACCGGACAGGGGGGTAATTCACCCCTCCACTTT
>TRBJ1-6|TRBD1|TRBV28|12|.
CASRDRASPLHF
TGTGCCAGCAGGGACAGGGCTTCACCCCTCCACTTT
>TRBJ1-6|.|TRBV28|16|.
CATPALSGGGNSPLHF
TGTGCCACCCCCGCTCTTTCTGGCGGAGGAAATTCACCCCTCCACTTT
>TRBJ2-1|TRBD2|TRBV30|19|many
CAWSVPGLAGGRRAFEQFF
TGTGCCTGGAGTGTACCCGGACTAGCGGGGGGGAGGCGAGCATTTGAGCAGTTCTTC
>TRBJ2-3|.|TRBV7-9|16|.
CASSLAVGASQDTQYF
TGTGCCAGCAGCTTAGCGGTGGGGGCGAGTCAAGATACGCAGTATTTT
>TRBJ2-1|TRBD1|TRBV7-2|13|.
CASSPTGMNEQFF
TGTGCCAGCAGCCCGACAGGGATGAATGAGCAGTTCTTC
>TRBJ1-2|TRBD1|TRBV20-1|17|many
CSASGDRVRSPPDGYTF
TGCAGTGCTAGTGGGGACAGGGTGAGGAGCCCTCCGGATGGCTACACCTTC
>TRBJ2-2|.|TRBV7-2|15|few
CASEAGPVVIGELFF
TGTGCGAGCGAAGCAGGGCCCGTTGTTATAGGGGAGCTGTTTTTT
>TRBJ2-5|TRBD2|TRBV20-1|16|few
CSARGASGGMKETQYF
TGCAGTGCTAGAGGTGCTAGCGGGGGGATGAAAGAGACCCAGTACTTC
>TRBJ2-7|TRBD2|TRBV6-5|18|many
CASSPSGSGGHRGYEQYF
TGTGCCAGCAGCCCCTCGGGAAGCGGGGGACACCGCGGGTACGAGCAGTACTTC
>TRBJ1-5|TRBD1|TRBV20-1|16|many
CSARDQDRGSNQPQHF
TGCAGTGCTAGAGACCAGGACAGGGGAAGCAATCAGCCCCAGCATTTT
>TRBJ1-5|TRBD1|TRBV28|15|many
CASSLSQGVNQPQHF
TGTGCCAGCAGTTTATCACAGGGGGTAAATCAGCCCCAGCATTTT
>TRBJ2-7|TRBD1|TRBV30|15|.
CAWSVPARGRSEQYF
TGTGCCTGGAGTGTACCAGCCAGGGGGCGAAGCGAGCAGTACTTC
>TRBJ2-4|.|TRBV12-3/TRBV12-4|15|many
CASSLGSLAKNIQYF
TGTGCCAGCAGTTTGGGTAGTTTAGCCAAAAACATTCAGTACTTC